This T cell receptor (beta chain) originates from a study of patients and donors after allogeneic stem cell transplantation. MiXCR was run by TCRdb on the RT-PCR reads, yielding one entry per CDR3 protein. The repertoire holds 150,000 to 200,000 distinct CDR3 sequences, less than 45% seen once, with 33% in the top ten. This clonotype was obtained from a human donor who was either an allogeneic HSCT recipient or a stem cell or donor lymphocyte infusion donor (not recorded which). It is not recorded whose cells these are; they may come from a transplant donor. The sequencing input was blood, either unsorted or a sorted T cell fraction (not recorded which).

Here the CDR3 DNA reads TGTGCCAGCAGTTTCTTAGGACAGAGTTACGAGCAGTACTTC. Translating it yields CASSFLGQSYEQYF. The V gene is TRBV12-3 or TRBV12-4, the J gene TRBJ2-7; D perhaps matches TRBD1 (6 bases). The CDR3 is 14 amino acids. V gave up 3 bases and J gave up 4 bases, with 13 bases separating them.